The 16 T cell receptor beta chains below come from one sample, sequenced in a study of T cell changes during pregnancy in multiple sclerosis. The assay was immunoSEQ multiplex PCR, and TCRdb's table has in-frame clones only and misses some. The sample consists of about 57,000 clones, less than 90% of them appearing once. The material was CD4+ T cells from peripheral blood mononuclear cells, obtained in the third trimester of pregnancy. These TCRs come from a female donor with multiple sclerosis, enrolled in a pregnancy study.

This clone was observed a single time. This rearrangement joins TRBV10-3 to TRBJ1-1, with 9 bases identical to TRBD1. Germline loops: CDR1 ENHRY, CDR2 SYGVKD. The trim removed 4 bases at V and 4 bases at J, leaving 4 bases unmatched. The CDR3 sequence is 14 residues long. The chain's CDR3 is CAISGQGGSTEAFF. The CDR3 bases are TGTGCCATCAGTGGACAGGGGGGAAGCACTGAAGCTTTCTTT.

This clone showed up just once. The chain employs TRBV19 and TRBJ1-5; D is perhaps TRBD1 (6 bases). With 8 bases removed from V and 0 bases from J, the gap between germline ends came to 17 bases. This CDR3 region has 16 residues. CDR1 LNHDA and CDR2 SQIVND come from the germline V gene (reference sequence). CDR3 loop: CASQPEQGISNQPQHF. DNA for the CDR3: TGTGCCAGTCAACCGGAGCAGGGGATTAGCAATCAGCCCCAGCATTTT.

This CDR3 is CASSYSVLEQYF. The DNA for the CDR3 is TGTGCCAGCAGTTACAGCGTCCTCGAGCAGTACTTC. The rearrangement links TRBV6-6 to TRBJ2-7; D remains ambiguous. Between the trimmed V and J ends, which lost 2 bases and 6 bases, there was a span of 8 bases. CDR1 and CDR2 (germline): MNHNY, SVGAGI (reference sequence). CDR3 length: 12 residues.

The chain is built from TRBV30 and TRBJ1-1; D uncertain. Trimming shortened V by 4 bases and J by 0 bases, and 12 bases separated the two germline ends. Germline CDR1 and CDR2: GTSNPN and SVGIG (reference sequence). The CDR3 has 14 residues. This CDR3 is CAWTLAPLNTEAFF. DNA of the CDR3: TGTGCCTGGACCTTGGCCCCTTTGAACACTGAAGCTTTCTTT. Full variable domain (rest looked up from reference TRBV30 and TRBJ1-1): SQTIHQWPATLVQPVGSPLSLECTVEGTSNPNLYWYRQAAGRGLQLLFYSVGIGQISSEVPQNLSASRPQDRQFILSSKKLLLSDSGFYLCAWTLAPLNTEAFFGQGTRLTVV.

The V call is TRBV12-5, the J call TRBJ1-5, with 7 bases that match TRBD1. V dropped 0 bases and J dropped 3; count of bases not matched to a gene: 5. The CDR3 sequence is 16 residues long. Germline V gene lookup returns CDR1 LGHNT and CDR2 FRNRAP. Here the CDR3 reads CASGLVRGTVNQPQHF. CDR3 DNA: TGTGCTAGTGGTTTGGTACGAGGGACAGTCAATCAGCCCCAGCATTTT.

This chain links TRBV5-1 with TRBJ2-7; perhaps TRBD1 as D (6 bases). The CDR3 totals 12 residues. V lost 7 bases and J lost 0, with 8 bases in between. Germline V gives CDR1 SGHRS, CDR2 YFSETQ. Written as DNA, the CDR3 is TGCGCCAGCCAGGACAGCTCCTACGAGCAGTACTTC. This translates into CASQDSSYEQYF.

The rearrangement uses TRBV10-3 and TRBJ2-3; D is perhaps TRBD2 (5 bases). V lost 0 bases to trimming and J lost 4 bases, with 11 bases between them. Looked up from germline, CDR1 is ENHRY and CDR2 is SYGVKD. The CDR3 totals 15 residues. This CDR3 reads CAISESTTAADTQYF. The CDR3 region has the DNA TGTGCCATCAGTGAGTCGACTACTGCTGCAGATACGCAGTATTTT.

This clone appeared once. The genes are TRBV6-5 and TRBJ2-2, with TRBD1 matching over 8 bases. The CDR3 contains 15 residues. The germline gives CDR1 MNHEY, CDR2 SVGAGI. With V trimmed by 6 bases and J by 6 bases, 9 bases remained unmatched. DNA for the CDR3: TGTGCCAGCAGCCGACAACAGGGGGACGCCGGGGAGCTGTTTTTT. As protein: CASSRQQGDAGELFF.

This clone was detected only a few times. The V and J genes are TRBV18 and TRBJ1-1, with 8 bases matching TRBD1. The germline V gene has CDR1 KGHSH and CDR2 LQKENI. CDR3 size: 16 residues. Unmatched junction bases numbered 6, after V lost 0 bases and J lost 3 bases. The CDR3 nucleotides read TGTGCCAGCTCACCACCGCAGACAGGGGTGGACACTGAAGCTTTCTTT. This sequence encodes CASSPPQTGVDTEAFF.

This rearrangement joins TRBV30 to TRBJ2-2; 8 bases are shared with TRBD2. From germline, CDR1 is GTSNPN and CDR2 SVGIG (reference sequence). The CDR3 has 16 amino acids. V lost 4 bases, J lost 4 bases, and 11 bases stayed unmatched. The CDR3 DNA reads as TGTGCCTGGACCCTTCGGGGGGGCCGAAGCACCGGGGAGCTGTTTTTT. As protein: CAWTLRGGRSTGELFF.

The chain employs TRBV6-5 and TRBJ2-4, with 10 positions matching TRBD1. This CDR3 comprises 13 residues. V was clipped by 5 bases and J by 7 bases; unmatched bases: 2. Germline CDR1 MNHEY, CDR2 SVGAGI. CDR3 sequence (DNA): TGTGCCAGCAGTGGGACAGGGGCGAACATTCAGTACTTC. As protein: CASSGTGANIQYF.

This sequence joins TRBV7-2 and TRBJ2-2; 8 bases are a match to TRBD1. CDR1 is SGHTA, CDR2 FQGNSA, per germline. This CDR3 is built from 15 residues. V was clipped by 4 bases and J by 6 bases; unmatched bases: 7. The CDR3 sequence: CASSSRTGWAGELFF. DNA for the CDR3: TGTGCCAGCAGCTCCCGGACAGGGTGGGCCGGGGAGCTGTTTTTT.

The gene calls are TRBV30 and TRBJ1-4; 8 nucleotides agree with TRBD1. The CDR3 has 10 residues. The germline gives CDR1 GTSNPN, CDR2 SVGIG (reference sequence). J lost 13 bases, V lost 5 bases, and 3 bases had no gene match. CDR3 DNA: TGTGCCTGGGGACAGGGCCGACTGTTTTTT. It encodes CAWGQGRLFF.

The chain joins TRBV30 to TRBJ2-2, with D possibly TRBD2 on 6 matching bases. Germline V gene sequence: CDR1 GTSNPN, CDR2 SVGIG (reference sequence). The CDR3 runs to 14 residues. Trimming left V 0 bases short and J 2 bases short, with 7 bases between. CDR3 region: CAWSVGSNTGELFF. Here the CDR3 DNA reads TGTGCCTGGAGTGTCGGGAGTAACACCGGGGAGCTGTTTTTT.

The rearrangement uses TRBV10-1 and TRBJ2-7; 9 nucleotides line up with TRBD1. V shed 4 bases and J 7 bases; nucleotides not matched to a gene: 5. Looked up from germline, CDR1 is WNHNN and CDR2 is SYGVQD (reference sequence). There are 13 residues in the CDR3. CDR3: CASSAGQGGEQYF. CDR3 nucleotide sequence: TGCGCCAGCAGTGCGGGACAGGGAGGAGAGCAGTACTTC.

The rearrangement uses TRBV4-1 and TRBJ2-7, with D possibly matching TRBD2 (5 bases). With 0 bases removed from V and 0 bases from J, the gap between germline ends came to 6 bases. The germline V gene has CDR1 MGHRA and CDR2 YSYEKL. The CDR3 has 14 amino acids. CDR3 sequence reads: CASSQDEGSYEQYF. Here the CDR3 DNA reads TGCGCCAGCAGCCAAGACGAGGGCTCCTACGAGCAGTACTTC.